This T cell receptor (beta chain) was captured by sequencing in a study of T cell responses to AZD1222 COVID-19 vaccine. General study points: As reported, nearly half of all spike-specific TCRs target variant regions that are unmutated. Repertoires were obtained only post-peak T cell response.

The table came from immunoSEQ multiplex PCR; TCRdb's copy has only in-frame clones and leaves some out. The sample lists approximately 150,000 clones, about 93% occurring once. CDR1 is SNHLY, CDR2 FYNNEI, per germline. Trimming stripped 4 bases from V and 0 bases from J, with 9 bases between. The CDR3 is made up of 14 amino acids. About this clone: Its antigen remains unknown.

Sequences were derived from peripheral blood, sampled on day 0 of AZD1222 vaccination. The receptor's source is an adult in good health. The chain carries TRBV2 and TRBJ1-2; unclear D gene. CDR3 residues: CASSAQNTNYGYTF. The CDR3 DNA follows: TGTGCCAGCAGTGCCCAGAATACTAACTATGGCTACACCTTC.